The 15 T cell receptor beta chains below come from one sample, sequenced in a study of cytotoxic CD8 clonotypes in ibrutinib-treated CLL. Sequencing was performed with immunoSEQ multiplex PCR; in TCRdb, only in-frame clones are kept and a portion is missing. Of around 300,000 clones in the sample, almost 80% were seen once. The sample consisted of PBMCs, taken before ibrutinib treatment. All receptors derive from a human donor with chronic lymphocytic leukemia.

J is TRBJ2-3 and V is TRBV5-6, with 8 nucleotides matching TRBD2. Unmatched junction bases numbered 5, after V lost 2 bases and J lost 0 bases. CDR1 is SGHDT and CDR2 is YYEEEE in the germline V gene. This CDR3 has 16 residues. CDR3 protein: CASSLIAGTSTDTQYF. CDR3 nucleotides: TGTGCCAGCAGCTTAATAGCGGGGACGAGCACAGATACGCAGTATTTT.

V usage is TRBV12-5 and J usage is TRBJ1-1, with D unclear. The CDR3 covers 17 residues. The V gene lost 0 bases and the J gene lost 10 bases, with 24 bases spanning the gap. Germline V lookup: CDR1 LGHNT, CDR2 FRNRAP. For the CDR3, the DNA is TGTGCTAGTGGTTTGGTTCTGGAACTAGCCATGAGGTTTGGAGCTTTCTTT. It codes for CASGLVLELAMRFGAFF.

With respect to this clone: The sample holds other DNA sequences that translate to the same CDR3. The chain employs TRBV5-6 and TRBJ1-1, with D perhaps matching TRBD1 (5 bases). This CDR3 is 14 amino acids long. In germline, CDR1 is SGHDT, CDR2 YYEEEE. V was pared by 2 bases and J by 1 base, with 9 bases between. CDR3 in amino acids: CASSFQGGNTEAFF. CDR3 sequence (DNA): TGTGCCAGCAGCTTCCAGGGCGGGAACACTGAAGCTTTCTTT.

This CDR3 reads CASSHGTGDEQFF. CDR3 sequence (DNA): TGCGCCAGCAGCCACGGCACAGGGGATGAGCAGTTCTTC. The chain uses TRBV4-1 and TRBJ2-1; 7 nucleotides match TRBD1. Trimming at V came to 3 bases and at J to 8 bases, leaving 4 bases not matched to a gene. CDR3 length: 13 residues. Germline V gene lookup returns CDR1 MGHRA and CDR2 YSYEKL.

The genes are TRBV6-1 and TRBJ1-5; D may be TRBD1 (5 bases). The CDR3 runs to 14 residues. The germline CDR1 and CDR2 sequences are MNHNS and SASEGT. V gave up 2 bases and J gave up 7 bases, with 12 bases separating them. CDR3 protein: CASSEQGELQPQHF. The CDR3, as DNA: TGTGCCAGCAGTGAACAGGGCGAACTGCAGCCCCAGCATTTT.

The chain employs TRBV6-5 and TRBJ2-7; D is uncertain. The V end lost 4 bases, the J end lost 4 bases, and 11 bases lay between the germline ends. The CDR3 has 13 residues. The germline gives CDR1 MNHEY, CDR2 SVGAGI. The CDR3 reads CASSSHGSYEQYF. In DNA form, the CDR3 reads TGTGCCAGCAGTTCCCACGGATCGTACGAGCAGTACTTC.

The chain employs TRBV5-1 and TRBJ2-1; 12 positions agree with TRBD2. CDR1 is SGHRS and CDR2 is YFSETQ in the germline V gene. V was clipped by 4 bases and J by 9 bases; unmatched bases: 14. The CDR3 is 17 amino acids. The CDR3 region has the DNA TGCGCCAGCAGCATCGGACTAGCGGGAACCGACGGCAGTGAGCAGTTCTTC. Translated, it gives CASSIGLAGTDGSEQFF.

This clone was picked up a small number of times. This sequence joins TRBV19 and TRBJ2-5; D is perhaps TRBD1 (6 bases). This CDR3 is 15 amino acids long. V shed 5 bases and J shed 4 bases, with 17 bases lying between them. In germline, CDR1 is LNHDA, CDR2 SQIVND (reference sequence). CDR3 sequence reads: CASSPYRDMGETQYF. The CDR3 DNA reads as TGTGCCAGTAGTCCCTACCGGGACATGGGAGAGACCCAGTACTTC.

The chain combines TRBV4-1 with TRBJ2-2; D not resolved. Trimming removed 6 bases at V and 8 bases at J, with 16 bases between. The CDR3 runs to 14 residues. Germline values: CDR1 MGHRA, CDR2 YSYEKL. This CDR3 is CASSPALGVGELFF. CDR3 nucleotide sequence: TGCGCCAGCAGTCCCGCCCTAGGAGTTGGGGAGCTGTTTTTT.

Written as DNA, the CDR3 is TGCGCCAGCAGCTTGGGGCGGGGACAAGCCCACTATGTCGATGGCTACACCTTC. Its protein is CASSLGRGQAHYVDGYTF. The chain is built from TRBV5-1 and TRBJ1-2; TRBD1 is a possible D gene (6 bases). V dropped 0 bases and J dropped 6 bases, with 24 bases sitting between them. The CDR3 runs to 18 residues. Germline lookup yields CDR1 SGHRS and CDR2 YFSETQ.

The rearrangement links TRBV16 to TRBJ1-2; D call uncertain. The CDR3 contains 15 residues. Trimming removed 0 bases at V and 5 bases at J, with 13 bases between. The germline gives CDR1 KGHSY, CDR2 FQNENV. The CDR3 nucleotides read TGTGCCAGCAGCCAATCGAGTTTTGGGCATTATGGCTACACCTTC. The encoded protein is CASSQSSFGHYGYTF.

This chain links TRBV28 with TRBJ1-4, with 8 bases that match TRBD1. Germline values: CDR1 MDHEN, CDR2 SYDVKM. The V and J ends lost 5 bases and 7 bases, in that order; junction bases with no gene match: 6. This CDR3 has 14 amino acids. The CDR3 DNA reads as TGTGCCAGCAGTGAACAGGGGGGTTCTGAAAAACTGTTTTTT. Translating it yields CASSEQGGSEKLFF.

This rearrangement joins TRBV6-5 to TRBJ1-2; no definite D call. This CDR3 is built from 13 residues. CDR1 is MNHEY and CDR2 is SVGAGI in the germline V gene. V dropped 2 bases and J dropped 1 base, with 5 bases sitting between them. This CDR3 is CASSYGDNYGYTF. The CDR3 nucleotides are TGTGCCAGCAGTTACGGGGATAACTATGGCTACACCTTC.

The chain employs TRBV11-2 and TRBJ1-5; D is uncertain. The CDR3 totals 13 residues. V gave up 3 bases and J gave up 0 bases, with 3 bases separating them. Germline CDR1 reads SGHAT; CDR2 reads FQNNGV. In nucleotides, the CDR3 is TGTGCCAGCAGCTTCAATAGCAATCAGCCCCAGCATTTT. Amino acid sequence: CASSFNSNQPQHF.

The V gene is TRBV7-2, the J gene TRBJ2-1; D may be TRBD2 (5 bases). There are 14 residues in the CDR3. CDR1 SGHTA and CDR2 FQGNSA come from the germline V gene. V was cut by 3 bases and J by 9 bases, with 15 bases left in between. CDR3 sequence reads: CASSFLVARVEQFF. In nucleotides, the CDR3 is TGTGCCAGCAGCTTTTTAGTGGCGAGGGTTGAGCAGTTCTTC.